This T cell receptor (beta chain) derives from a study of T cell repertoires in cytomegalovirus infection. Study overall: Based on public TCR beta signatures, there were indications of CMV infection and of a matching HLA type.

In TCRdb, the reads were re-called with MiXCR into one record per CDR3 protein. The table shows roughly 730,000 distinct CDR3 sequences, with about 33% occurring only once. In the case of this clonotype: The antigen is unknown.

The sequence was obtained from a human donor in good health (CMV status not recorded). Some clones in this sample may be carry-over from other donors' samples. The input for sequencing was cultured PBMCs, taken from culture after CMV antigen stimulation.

CDR3: CASSQGTARETQYF. The CDR3 DNA reads as TGTGCCAGCAGTCAGGGGACTGCGCGAGAGACCCAGTACTTC. V gene TRBV6-1 combines with J gene TRBJ2-5, with D tentatively TRBD1 or TRBD2 (6 bases each). Germline-derived CDR1 and CDR2 are MNHNS and SASEGT. CDR3 size: 14 residues. V lost 5 bases and J lost 4, with 14 bases in between.